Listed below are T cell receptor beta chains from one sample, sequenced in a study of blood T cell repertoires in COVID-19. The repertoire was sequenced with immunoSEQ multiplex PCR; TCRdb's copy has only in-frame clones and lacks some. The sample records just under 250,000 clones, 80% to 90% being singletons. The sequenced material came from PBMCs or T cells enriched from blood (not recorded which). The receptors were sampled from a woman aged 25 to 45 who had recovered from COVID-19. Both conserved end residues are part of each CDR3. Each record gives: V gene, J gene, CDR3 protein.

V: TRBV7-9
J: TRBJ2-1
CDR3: CASSLEGSGSYNEQFF

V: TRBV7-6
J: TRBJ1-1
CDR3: CASSPLGRGTEAFF

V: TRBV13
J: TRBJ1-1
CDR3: CASSLRDRRQGTEAFF

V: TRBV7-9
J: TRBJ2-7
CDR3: CASSLGPGLAGGPSYEQYF

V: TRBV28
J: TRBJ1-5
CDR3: CASSPSPNQPQHF

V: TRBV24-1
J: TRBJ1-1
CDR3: CATSGVFRGINTEAFF

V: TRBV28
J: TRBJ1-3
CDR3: CASSRTGTSAGNTIYF

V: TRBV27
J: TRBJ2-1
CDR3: CASSYGGVWDNEQFF

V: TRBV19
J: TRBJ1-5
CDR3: CASSPMDRGGNQPQHF

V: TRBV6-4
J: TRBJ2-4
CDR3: CASSDEAGKNIQYF

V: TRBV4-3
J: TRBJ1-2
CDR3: CASSQGSGTGDGYTF

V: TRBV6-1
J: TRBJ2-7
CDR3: CASSESRRGIEQYF

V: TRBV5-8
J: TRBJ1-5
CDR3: CASSQTGTQPQHF

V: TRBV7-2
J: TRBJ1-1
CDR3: CASSVSRLGGEAFF

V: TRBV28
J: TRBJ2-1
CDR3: CASPPPGSAYNNEQFF

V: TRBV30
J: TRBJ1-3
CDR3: CAWSVSRNTIYF

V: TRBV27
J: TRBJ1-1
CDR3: CASGNPPTGSNTEAFF

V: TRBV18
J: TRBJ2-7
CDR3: CASSQEGLGEQYF

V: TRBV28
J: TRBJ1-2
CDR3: CASKSDRGSGYTF

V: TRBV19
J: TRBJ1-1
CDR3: CASSLAGVEAFF

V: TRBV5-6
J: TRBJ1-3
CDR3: CASSLAGSGNTIYF

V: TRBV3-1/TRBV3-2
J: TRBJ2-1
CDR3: CASSQPGLAGKEQFF

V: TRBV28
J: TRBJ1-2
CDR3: CASSSNGYGYTF

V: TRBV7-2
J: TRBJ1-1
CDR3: CASSFNRGRLNTEAFF

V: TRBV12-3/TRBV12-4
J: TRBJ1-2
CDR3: CASSLSQAAGYTF

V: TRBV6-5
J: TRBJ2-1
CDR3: CASSMTSGDYNEQFF

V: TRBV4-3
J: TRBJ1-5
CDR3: CASSLRTGEDQPQHF

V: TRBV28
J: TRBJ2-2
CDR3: CASRTWTRSTGELFF

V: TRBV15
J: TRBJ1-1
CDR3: CATSRKTGDTEAFF

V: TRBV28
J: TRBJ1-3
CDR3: CASSFFRVRSGNTIYF

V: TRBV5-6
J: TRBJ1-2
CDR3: CASSLVQDNYGYTF

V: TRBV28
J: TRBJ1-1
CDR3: CASIEGGRIEAFF

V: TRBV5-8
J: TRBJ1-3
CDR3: CASSRISSGNTIYF

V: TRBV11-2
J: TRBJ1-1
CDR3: CASSPWAGRGNTEAFF

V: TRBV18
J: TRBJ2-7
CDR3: CASSPTGVGEQYF

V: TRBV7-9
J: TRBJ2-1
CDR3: CASSLGGSYNEQFF

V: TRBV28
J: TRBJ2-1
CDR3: CASSFFSINFGQGVKGEQFF

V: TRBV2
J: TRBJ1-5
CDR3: CASSGDNNQPQHF

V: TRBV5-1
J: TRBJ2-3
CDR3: CASSWETSGRATDTQYF

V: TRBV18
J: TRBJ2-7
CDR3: CASSGSGRAGYYEQYF

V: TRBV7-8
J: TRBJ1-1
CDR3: CASSLGQSNTEAFF

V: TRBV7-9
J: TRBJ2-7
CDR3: CASSLGTGTYEQYF

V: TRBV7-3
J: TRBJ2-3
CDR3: CASSPSGRVFITDTQYF

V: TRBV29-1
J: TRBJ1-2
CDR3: CSVDVRGPRGYTF

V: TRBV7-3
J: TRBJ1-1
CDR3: CASSFDSVGTEAFF

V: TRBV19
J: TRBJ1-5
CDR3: CASSATGRTQPQHF

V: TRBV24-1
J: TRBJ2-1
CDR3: CATSDLGSGYNEQFF

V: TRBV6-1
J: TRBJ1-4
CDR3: CASSEDSTRGEKLFF

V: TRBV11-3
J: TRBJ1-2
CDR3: CASSLGRDRALTF

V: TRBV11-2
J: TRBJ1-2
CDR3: CASSLAGLYYGYTF

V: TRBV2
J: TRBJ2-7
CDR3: CASTGLAVFYEQYF

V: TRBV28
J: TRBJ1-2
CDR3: CASSFSTGTGVGGYTF